A selection of T cell receptor beta chains follows, all from one sample in a study of blood T cell repertoires in COVID-19. Produced via immunoSEQ multiplex PCR; TCRdb's table is partial and in-frame only. The table records about 190,000 clones, nearly 90% of them present only once. The material sequenced was peripheral blood. The receptors derive from a man in his forties or fifties with acute or convalescent COVID-19. The CDR3 runs from the conserved cysteine through the conserved F or W. Only some rows state a clone size, as once, few, many or a class for expanded clones.

-	TRBV5-1	TRBJ2-7	CASSWGDSWIYEQYF
-	TRBV10-3	TRBJ1-3	CAISAGGGNTIYF
-	TRBV9	TRBJ2-2	CASSGTSPTGELFF
-	TRBV7-9	TRBJ1-1	CASQKGTGGTEAFF
-	TRBV6-1	TRBJ2-6	CASSEPGQGGGANVLTF
-	TRBV5-1	TRBJ1-1	CASSIRTGVMNTEAFF
-	TRBV10-3	TRBJ1-6	CAISTTGAESPLHF
-	TRBV28	TRBJ1-5	CASSSNSYSNQPQHF
-	TRBV30	TRBJ2-7	CAWSVDRRSYEQYF
-	TRBV18	TRBJ2-2	CASSPGTENTGELFF
-	TRBV30	TRBJ2-7	CAWSVRLLAGLTGEQYF
-	TRBV7-2	TRBJ2-5	CASSLATARETQYF
-	TRBV6-6	TRBJ2-7	CASSYSPVVEQYF
-	TRBV6-6	TRBJ2-1	CASSYEGQGNNEQFF
-	TRBV5-1	TRBJ2-1	CASSLGGYSGDNEQFF
-	TRBV9	TRBJ2-1	CASCPGPAGYEQFF
-	TRBV5-1	TRBJ1-1	CASSLGVGAAEAFF
-	TRBV11-2	TRBJ2-4	CASSSGLAVAKNIQYF
-	TRBV4-1	TRBJ2-4	CASSQYSTVNIQYF
once	TRBV5-1	TRBJ1-4	CASSIKGAPTNEKLFF
-	TRBV7-8	TRBJ1-2	CASSLAGTGHYGYTF
-	TRBV2	TRBJ1-3	CAIQGIAGGNTIYF
-	TRBV7-7	TRBJ2-2	CASSLDPGLAGKNTGELFF
-	TRBV28	TRBJ2-3	CASRLYVAGTDTQYF
-	TRBV6-2/TRBV6-3	TRBJ2-7	CASSYSTTGLGEQYF
-	TRBV12-3/TRBV12-4	TRBJ1-2	CASRGGAIGYTF
-	TRBV7-9	TRBJ1-1	CASSLESGGAEAFF
-	TRBV10-3	TRBJ2-5	CAISDIGGGETQYF
-	TRBV6-2/TRBV6-3	TRBJ2-3	CASSPRLAGGPGDTQYF
-	TRBV19	TRBJ1-2	CASRSGKYGYTF
-	TRBV6-5	TRBJ1-5	CASSYGQGANQPQHF
-	TRBV5-4	TRBJ1-4	CASSLGAGWGTNEKLFF
-	TRBV27	TRBJ2-7	CASSDGTGRSREIYEQYF
-	TRBV28	TRBJ2-5	CASKTLENTRETQYF
-	TRBV27	TRBJ2-3	CASSFPLGLVVDTQYF
once	TRBV29-1	TRBJ1-5	CSVADSQGNQPQHF
-	TRBV23-1	TRBJ2-3	CASSQTTGNRADTQYF
-	TRBV6-6	TRBJ1-1	CASSSARRAEAFF
once	TRBV7-9	TRBJ2-5	CASSLADSSSQYF
-	TRBV7-9	TRBJ2-4	CASNLTRGGSKNIQYF
-	TRBV15	TRBJ1-5	CATSRDKGGGQPQHF
-	TRBV5-6	TRBJ1-2	CASSLTGGASRYTF
-	TRBV4-2	TRBJ1-6	CASSQDRGFSPLHF
-	TRBV6-1	TRBJ2-5	CASSELAGQLETQYF
-	TRBV5-1	TRBJ2-4	CASSYPQGDKNIQYF
-	TRBV18	TRBJ2-3	CASSSGQGTDTQYF
-	TRBV11-2	TRBJ1-1	CASSLGGLGRRNTEAFF
-	TRBV7-9	TRBJ2-7	CASSSRTGPYEQYF